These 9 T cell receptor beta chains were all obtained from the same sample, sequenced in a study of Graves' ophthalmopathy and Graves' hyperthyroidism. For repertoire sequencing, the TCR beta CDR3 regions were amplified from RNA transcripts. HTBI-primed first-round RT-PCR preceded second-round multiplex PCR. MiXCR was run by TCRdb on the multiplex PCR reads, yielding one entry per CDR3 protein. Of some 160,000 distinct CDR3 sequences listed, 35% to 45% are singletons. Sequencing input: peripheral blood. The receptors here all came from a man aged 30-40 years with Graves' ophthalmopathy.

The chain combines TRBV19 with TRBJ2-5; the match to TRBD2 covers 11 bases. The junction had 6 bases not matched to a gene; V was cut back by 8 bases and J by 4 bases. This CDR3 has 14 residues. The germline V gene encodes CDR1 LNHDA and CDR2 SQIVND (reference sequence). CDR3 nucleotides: TGTGCCAGTCAGGGACTAGCGGAGTCAGAGACCCAGTACTTC. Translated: CASQGLAESETQYF. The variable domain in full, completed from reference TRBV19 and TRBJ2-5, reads DGGITQSPKYLFRKEGQNVTLSCEQNLNHDAMYWYRQDPGQGLRLIYYSQIVNDFQKGDIAEGYSVSREKKESFPLTVTSAQKNPTAFYLCASQGLAESETQYFGPGTRLLVL.

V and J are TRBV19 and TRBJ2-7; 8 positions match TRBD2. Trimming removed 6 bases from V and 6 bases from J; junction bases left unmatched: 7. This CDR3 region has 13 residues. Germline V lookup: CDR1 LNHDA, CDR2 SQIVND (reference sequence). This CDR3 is CASSPRSGSEQYF. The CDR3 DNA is TGTGCCAGTAGCCCCAGGAGCGGGAGCGAGCAGTACTTC.

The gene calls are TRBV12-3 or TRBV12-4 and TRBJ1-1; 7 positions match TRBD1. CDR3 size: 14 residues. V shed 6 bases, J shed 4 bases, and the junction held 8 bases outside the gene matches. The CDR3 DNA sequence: TGTGCCAGCAGCCGGACAGGCGGGGTCACTGAAGCTTTCTTT. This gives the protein CASSRTGGVTEAFF.

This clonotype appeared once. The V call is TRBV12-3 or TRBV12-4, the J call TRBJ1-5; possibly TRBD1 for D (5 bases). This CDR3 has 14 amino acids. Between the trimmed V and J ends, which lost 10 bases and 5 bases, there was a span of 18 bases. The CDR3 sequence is CAIAARGDDQPQHF. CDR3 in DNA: TGTGCCATCGCGGCCCGGGGGGATGATCAGCCCCAGCATTTT.

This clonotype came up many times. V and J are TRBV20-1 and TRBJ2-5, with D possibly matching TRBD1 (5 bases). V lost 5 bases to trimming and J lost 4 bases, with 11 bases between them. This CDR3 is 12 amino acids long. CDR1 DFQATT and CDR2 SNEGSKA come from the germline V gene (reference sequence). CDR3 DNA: TGCAGTGCTCCCGACAGTAGAGAGACCCAGTACTTC. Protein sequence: CSAPDSRETQYF.

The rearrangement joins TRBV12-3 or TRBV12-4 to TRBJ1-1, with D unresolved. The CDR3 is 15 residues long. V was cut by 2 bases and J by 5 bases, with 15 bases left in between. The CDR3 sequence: CASSLKVTVGTEAFF. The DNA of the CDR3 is TGTGCCAGCAGTTTAAAAGTAACAGTAGGTACTGAAGCTTTCTTT.

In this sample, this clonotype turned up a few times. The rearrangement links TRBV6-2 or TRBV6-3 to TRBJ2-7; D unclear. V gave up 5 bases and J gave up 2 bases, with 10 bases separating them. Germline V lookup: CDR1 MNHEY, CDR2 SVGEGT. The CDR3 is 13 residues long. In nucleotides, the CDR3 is TGTGCCAGCAGTCCGTCCGATACCTACGAGCAGTACTTC. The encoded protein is CASSPSDTYEQYF.

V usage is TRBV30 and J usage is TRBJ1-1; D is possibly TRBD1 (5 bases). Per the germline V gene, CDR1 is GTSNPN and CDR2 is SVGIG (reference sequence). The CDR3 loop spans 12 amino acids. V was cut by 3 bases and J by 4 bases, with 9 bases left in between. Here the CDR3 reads CAWRQVPTEAFF. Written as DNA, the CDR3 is TGTGCCTGGAGACAGGTTCCCACTGAAGCTTTCTTT.

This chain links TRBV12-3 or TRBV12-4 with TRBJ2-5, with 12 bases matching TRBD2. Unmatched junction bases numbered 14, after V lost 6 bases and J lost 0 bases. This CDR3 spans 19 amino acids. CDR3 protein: CASSPKRGLAGGYQETQYF. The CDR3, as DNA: TGTGCCAGCAGCCCTAAAAGAGGGCTAGCGGGGGGGTACCAAGAGACCCAGTACTTC.